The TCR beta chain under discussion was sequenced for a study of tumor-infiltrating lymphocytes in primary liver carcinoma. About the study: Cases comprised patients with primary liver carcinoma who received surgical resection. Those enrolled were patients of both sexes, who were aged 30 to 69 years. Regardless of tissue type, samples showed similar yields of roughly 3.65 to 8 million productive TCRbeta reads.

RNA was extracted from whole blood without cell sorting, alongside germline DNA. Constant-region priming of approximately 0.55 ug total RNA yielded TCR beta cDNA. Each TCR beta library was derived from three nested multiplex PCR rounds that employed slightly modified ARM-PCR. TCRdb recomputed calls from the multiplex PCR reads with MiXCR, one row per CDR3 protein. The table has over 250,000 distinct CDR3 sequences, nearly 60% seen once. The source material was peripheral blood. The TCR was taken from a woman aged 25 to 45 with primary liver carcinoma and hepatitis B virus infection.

The CDR3 here is CASSRTRDSHEQYF. The DNA of the CDR3 is TGTGCCAGCAGTCGCACCCGGGATTCCCACGAGCAGTACTTC. This chain links TRBV7-9 with TRBJ2-7; TRBD2 is a possible D gene (5 bases). Germline CDR1 SEHNR, CDR2 FQNEAQ (reference sequence). The CDR3 spans 14 residues. The V gene lost 6 bases and the J gene lost 5 bases, with 17 bases spanning the gap. Complete variable domain (other parts from reference TRBV7-9 and TRBJ2-7): DTGVSQNPRHKITKRGQNVTFRCDPISEHNRLYWYRQTLGQGPEFLTYFQNEAQLEKSRLLSDRFSAERPKGSFSTLEIQRTEQGDSAMYLCASSRTRDSHEQYFGPGTRLTVT.